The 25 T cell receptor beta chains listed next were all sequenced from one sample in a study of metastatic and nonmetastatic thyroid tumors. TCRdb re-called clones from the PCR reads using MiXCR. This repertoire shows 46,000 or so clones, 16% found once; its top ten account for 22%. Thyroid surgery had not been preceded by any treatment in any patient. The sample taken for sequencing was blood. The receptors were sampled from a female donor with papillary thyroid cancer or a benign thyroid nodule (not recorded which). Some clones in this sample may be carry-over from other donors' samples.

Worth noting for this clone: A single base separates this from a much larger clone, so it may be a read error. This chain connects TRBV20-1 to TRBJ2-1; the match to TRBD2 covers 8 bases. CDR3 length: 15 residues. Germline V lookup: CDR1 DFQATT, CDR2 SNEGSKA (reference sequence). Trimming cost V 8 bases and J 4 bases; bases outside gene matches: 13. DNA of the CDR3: TGCAGTTCAGATCCCACTAGCGGAGATTACAATGAGCAGTTCTTC. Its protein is CSSDPTSGDYNEQFF.

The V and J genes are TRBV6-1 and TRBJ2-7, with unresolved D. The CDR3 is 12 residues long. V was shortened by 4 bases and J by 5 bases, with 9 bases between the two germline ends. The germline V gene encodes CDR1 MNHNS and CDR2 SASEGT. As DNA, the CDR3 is TGTGCCAGCAGTGCTCGGGTCCACGAGCAGTACTTC. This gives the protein CASSARVHEQYF.

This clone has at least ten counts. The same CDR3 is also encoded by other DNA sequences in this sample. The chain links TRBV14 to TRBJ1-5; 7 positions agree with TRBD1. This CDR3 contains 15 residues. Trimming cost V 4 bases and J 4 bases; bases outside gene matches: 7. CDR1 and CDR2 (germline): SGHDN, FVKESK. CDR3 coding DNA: TGTGCCAGCAGCCCTGACAGGGAGAGGAATCAGCCCCAGCATTTT. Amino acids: CASSPDRERNQPQHF.

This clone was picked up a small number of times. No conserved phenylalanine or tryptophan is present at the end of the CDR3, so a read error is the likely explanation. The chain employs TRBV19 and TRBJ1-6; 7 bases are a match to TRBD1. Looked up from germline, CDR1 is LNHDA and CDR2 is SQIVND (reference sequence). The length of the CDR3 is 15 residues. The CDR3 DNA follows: TGCGCCAGTAGTATCGGGGACAGCGATAATTCACCCCTCCACTCT. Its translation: CASSIGDSDNSPLHS.

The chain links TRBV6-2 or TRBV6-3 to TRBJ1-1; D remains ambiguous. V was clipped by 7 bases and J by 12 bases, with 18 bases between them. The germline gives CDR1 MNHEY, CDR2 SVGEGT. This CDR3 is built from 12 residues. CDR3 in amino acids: CASIPGAGETFF. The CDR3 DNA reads TGTGCCAGCATCCCGGGAGCCGGGGAAACTTTCTTT.

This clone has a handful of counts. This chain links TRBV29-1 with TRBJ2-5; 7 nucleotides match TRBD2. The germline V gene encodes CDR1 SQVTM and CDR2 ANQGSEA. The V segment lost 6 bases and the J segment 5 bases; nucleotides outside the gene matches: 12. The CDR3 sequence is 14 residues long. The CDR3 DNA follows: TGCAGCGTGGGGGGGAAGACTGGGGGGGAGACCCAGTACTTC. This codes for CSVGGKTGGETQYF.

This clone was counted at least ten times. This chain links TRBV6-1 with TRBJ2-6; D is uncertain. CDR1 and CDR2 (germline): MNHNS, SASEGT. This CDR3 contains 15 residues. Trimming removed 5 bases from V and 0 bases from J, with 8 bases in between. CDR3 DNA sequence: TGTGCCAGCAGTCCCCAACTCTCTGGGGCCAACGTCCTGACTTTC. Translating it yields CASSPQLSGANVLTF.

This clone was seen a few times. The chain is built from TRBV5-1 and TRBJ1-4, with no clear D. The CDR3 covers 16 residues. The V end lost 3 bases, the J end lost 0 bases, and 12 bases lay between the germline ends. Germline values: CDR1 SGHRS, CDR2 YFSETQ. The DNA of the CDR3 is TGCGCCAGCAGCTACTCTGGTTTAACAACTAATGAAAAACTGTTTTTT. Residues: CASSYSGLTTNEKLFF.

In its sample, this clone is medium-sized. In DNA, the CDR3 is TGTGCCAGTAGTGAGGGTGATGGAAACACCATATATTTT. This encodes CASSEGDGNTIYF. This rearrangement joins TRBV19 to TRBJ1-3; no clear D gene. There are 13 residues in the CDR3. The V gene lost 5 bases and the J gene lost 3 bases, with 8 bases spanning the gap. Germline CDR1 LNHDA, CDR2 SQIVND (reference sequence).

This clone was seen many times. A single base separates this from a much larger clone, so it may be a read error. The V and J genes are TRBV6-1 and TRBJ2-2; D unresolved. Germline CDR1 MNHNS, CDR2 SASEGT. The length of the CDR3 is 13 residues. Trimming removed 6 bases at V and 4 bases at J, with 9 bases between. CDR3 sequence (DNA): TGTGCCAGCAGACCGGCTACCACCGGGGAGCTGTTTTTT. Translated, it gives CASRPATTGELFF.

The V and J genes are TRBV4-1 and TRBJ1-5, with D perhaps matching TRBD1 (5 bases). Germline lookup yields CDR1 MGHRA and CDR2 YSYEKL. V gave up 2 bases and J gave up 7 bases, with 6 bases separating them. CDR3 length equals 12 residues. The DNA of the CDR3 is TGCGCCAGCAGCCAATCAGGGCAGCCCCAGCATTTT. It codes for CASSQSGQPQHF.

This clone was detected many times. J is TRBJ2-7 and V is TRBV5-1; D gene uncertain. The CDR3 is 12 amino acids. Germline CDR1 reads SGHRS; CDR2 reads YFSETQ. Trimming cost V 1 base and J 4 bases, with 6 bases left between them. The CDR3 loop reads CASSLSSYEQYF. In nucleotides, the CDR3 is TGCGCCAGCAGCTTGTCGAGTTACGAGCAGTACTTC. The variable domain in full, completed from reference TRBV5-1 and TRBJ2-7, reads KAGVTQTPRYLIKTRGQQVTLSCSPISGHRSVSWYQQTPGQGLQFLFEYFSETQRNKGNFPGRFSGRQFSNSRSEMNVSTLELGDSALYLCASSLSSYEQYFGPGTRLTVT.

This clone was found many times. The CDR3 protein is CASSPLLAGSGANVLTF. The CDR3, as DNA: TGTGCCAGTAGTCCCCTACTCGCGGGTTCTGGGGCCAACGTCCTGACTTTC. The chain joins TRBV19 to TRBJ2-6, with D maybe TRBD2 (5 bases). This CDR3 is 17 amino acids long. The V gene's germline CDR1 is LNHDA and CDR2 SQIVND (reference sequence). V was trimmed by 5 bases and J by 1 base, leaving 15 bases between them.

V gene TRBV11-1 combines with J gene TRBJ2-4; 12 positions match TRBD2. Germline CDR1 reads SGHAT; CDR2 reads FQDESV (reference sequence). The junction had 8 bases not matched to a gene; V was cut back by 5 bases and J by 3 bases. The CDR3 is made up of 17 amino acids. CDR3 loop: CASSPSGLAGLKNIQYF. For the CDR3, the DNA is TGTGCCAGCAGCCCGTCTGGACTAGCGGGACTCAAAAACATTCAGTACTTC.

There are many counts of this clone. The CDR3 DNA is TGTGCCAGCAGTGGCCTGACTAGCGGAACTTACAATGAGCAGTTCTTC. Amino acid sequence: CASSGLTSGTYNEQFF. This rearrangement joins TRBV25-1 to TRBJ2-1; 9 positions match TRBD2. V was pared by 4 bases and J by 4 bases, with 8 bases of the junction left unmatched. Germline V gene sequence: CDR1 MGHDK, CDR2 SYGVNS. The CDR3 extends over 16 amino acids.

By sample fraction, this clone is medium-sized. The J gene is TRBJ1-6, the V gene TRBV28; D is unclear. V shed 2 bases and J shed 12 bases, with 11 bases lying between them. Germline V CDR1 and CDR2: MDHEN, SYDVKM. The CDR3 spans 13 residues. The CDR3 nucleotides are TGTGCCAGCAGTTTAAACGGGCGGGGACCCCTCCACTTT. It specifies CASSLNGRGPLHF.

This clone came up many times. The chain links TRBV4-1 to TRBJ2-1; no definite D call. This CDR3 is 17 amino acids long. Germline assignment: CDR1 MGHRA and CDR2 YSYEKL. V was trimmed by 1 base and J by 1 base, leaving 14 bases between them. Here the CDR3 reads CASSQGLARSSYNEQFF. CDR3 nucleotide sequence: TGCGCCAGCAGCCAAGGCCTCGCAAGGAGTTCCTACAATGAGCAGTTCTTC.

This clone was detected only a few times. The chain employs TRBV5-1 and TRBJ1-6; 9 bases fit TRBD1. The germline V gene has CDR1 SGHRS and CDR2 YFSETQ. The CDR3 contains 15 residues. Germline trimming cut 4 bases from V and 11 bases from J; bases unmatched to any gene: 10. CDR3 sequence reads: CASSPSPGQGPPLHF. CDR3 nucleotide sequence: TGCGCCAGCAGCCCCAGTCCGGGACAGGGTCCACCCCTCCACTTT.

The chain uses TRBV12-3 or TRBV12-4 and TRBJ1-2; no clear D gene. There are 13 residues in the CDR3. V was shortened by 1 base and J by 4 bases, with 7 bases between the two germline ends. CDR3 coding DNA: TGTGCCAGCAGTTTAGGCAGTAGCTATGGCTACACCTTC. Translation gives CASSLGSSYGYTF.

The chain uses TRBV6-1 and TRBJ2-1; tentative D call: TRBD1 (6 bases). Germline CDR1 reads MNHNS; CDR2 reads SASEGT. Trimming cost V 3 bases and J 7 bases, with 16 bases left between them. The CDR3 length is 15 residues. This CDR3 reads CASSEGSGGGNEQFF. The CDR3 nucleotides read TGTGCCAGCAGTGAGGGCTCTGGGGGCGGGAATGAGCAGTTCTTC.

DNA of the CDR3: TGTGCCAGCAGCGTAGAGGGGAGCACTTCACCCCTCCACTTT. Protein sequence: CASSVEGSTSPLHF. The J gene is TRBJ1-6, the V gene TRBV9; possible D gene TRBD1, 5 bases. Looked up from germline, CDR1 is SGDLS and CDR2 is YYNGEE. The germline V and J ends were trimmed by 0 bases and 9 bases, with 10 bases remaining between them. This CDR3 comprises 14 residues. The full variable domain, rest sourced from reference TRBV9 and TRBJ1-6, is DSGVTQTPKHLITATGQRVTLRCSPRSGDLSVYWYQQSLDQGLQFLIQYYNGEERAKGNILERFSAQQFPDLHSELNLSSLELGDSALYFCASSVEGSTSPLHFGNGTRLTVT.

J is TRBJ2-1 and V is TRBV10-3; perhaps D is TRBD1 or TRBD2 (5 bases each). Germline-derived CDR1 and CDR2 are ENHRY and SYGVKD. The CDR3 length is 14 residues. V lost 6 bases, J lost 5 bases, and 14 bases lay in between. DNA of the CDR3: TGTGCCATCAGGGGGGACGTCCCCCACAATGAGCAGTTCTTC. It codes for CAIRGDVPHNEQFF.

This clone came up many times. CDR3 nucleotides: TGTGCCAGCAGCCTTCAGCGGGACAGGGGGTTGGAGACCCAGTACTTC. Translated, it gives CASSLQRDRGLETQYF. This rearrangement joins TRBV7-2 to TRBJ2-5; 11 bases fit TRBD1. Trimming cost V 5 bases and J 5 bases; bases outside gene matches: 10. Germline lookup yields CDR1 SGHTA and CDR2 FQGNSA. This CDR3 has 16 amino acids.

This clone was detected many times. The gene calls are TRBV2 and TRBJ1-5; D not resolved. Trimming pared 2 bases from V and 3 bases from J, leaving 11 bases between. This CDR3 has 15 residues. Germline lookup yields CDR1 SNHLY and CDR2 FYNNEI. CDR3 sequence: CASSENGLYNQPQHF. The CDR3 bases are TGTGCCAGCAGTGAAAACGGGTTATACAATCAGCCCCAGCATTTT.

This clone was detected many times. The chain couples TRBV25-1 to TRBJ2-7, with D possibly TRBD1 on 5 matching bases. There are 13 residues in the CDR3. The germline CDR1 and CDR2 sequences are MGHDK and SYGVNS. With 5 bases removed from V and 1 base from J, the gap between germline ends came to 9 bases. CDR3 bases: TGTGCCAGCAGTCGGAGACAGTCCTACGAGCAGTACTTC. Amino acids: CASSRRQSYEQYF.